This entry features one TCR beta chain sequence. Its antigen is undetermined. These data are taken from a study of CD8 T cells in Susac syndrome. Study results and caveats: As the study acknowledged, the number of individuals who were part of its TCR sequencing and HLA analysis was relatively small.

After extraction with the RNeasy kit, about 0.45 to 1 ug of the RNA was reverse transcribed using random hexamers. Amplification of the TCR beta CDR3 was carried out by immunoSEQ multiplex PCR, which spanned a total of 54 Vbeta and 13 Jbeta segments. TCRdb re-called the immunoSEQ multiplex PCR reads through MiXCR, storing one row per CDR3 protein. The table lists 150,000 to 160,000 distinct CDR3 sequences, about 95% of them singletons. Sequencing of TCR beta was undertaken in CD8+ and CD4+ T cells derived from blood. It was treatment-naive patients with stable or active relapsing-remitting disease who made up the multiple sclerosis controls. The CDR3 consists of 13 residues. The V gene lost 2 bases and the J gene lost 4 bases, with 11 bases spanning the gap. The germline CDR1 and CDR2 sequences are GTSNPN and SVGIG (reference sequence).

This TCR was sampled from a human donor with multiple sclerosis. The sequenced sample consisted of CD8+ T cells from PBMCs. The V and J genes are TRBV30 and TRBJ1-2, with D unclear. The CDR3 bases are TGTGCCTGGAGTTTGGTAGGGTTCTATGGCTACACCTTC. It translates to CAWSLVGFYGYTF.